This T cell receptor beta chain originates from a study of Ad26.COV2.S vaccination and SARS-CoV-2 variants. Background on the study: Intramuscular Ad26.COV2.S at 5x10^10 or 1x10^11 viral particles.

V lost 1 base, J lost 0 bases, and 16 bases lay in between. Germline loops: CDR1 LGHNT, CDR2 FRNRAP. CDR3 size: 18 residues. Repertoires were generated with immunoSEQ multiplex PCR, while TCRdb's copy carries only in-frame clones and drops some. The sample gives about 380,000 clones, roughly 80% of which show up once; roughly 7.4% is in the top ten. The study, taken as a whole, reports: Comparable non-spike TCR breadth was observed in vaccine and placebo recipients.

As to treatment: some 19 received Ad26.COV2.S at low or high dose, single or two shots; a few received placebo; per-sample allocation not given. Sampling was performed 63 days after the first vaccine or placebo injection. Turning to this clone: As yet, its antigen is unknown.

V is TRBV12-5 and J is TRBJ1-5, with D uncertain. This specimen was peripheral blood, taken in a trial of Ad26.COV2.S vaccine versus placebo. The origin of this receptor is a person between 18 and 65 years old who received the Ad26.COV2.S COVID-19 vaccine or a placebo. CDR3 DNA sequence: TGTGCTAGTGGTTTGGCATACTATGGGGTCAATAGCAATCAGCCCCAGCATTTT. This encodes CASGLAYYGVNSNQPQHF.